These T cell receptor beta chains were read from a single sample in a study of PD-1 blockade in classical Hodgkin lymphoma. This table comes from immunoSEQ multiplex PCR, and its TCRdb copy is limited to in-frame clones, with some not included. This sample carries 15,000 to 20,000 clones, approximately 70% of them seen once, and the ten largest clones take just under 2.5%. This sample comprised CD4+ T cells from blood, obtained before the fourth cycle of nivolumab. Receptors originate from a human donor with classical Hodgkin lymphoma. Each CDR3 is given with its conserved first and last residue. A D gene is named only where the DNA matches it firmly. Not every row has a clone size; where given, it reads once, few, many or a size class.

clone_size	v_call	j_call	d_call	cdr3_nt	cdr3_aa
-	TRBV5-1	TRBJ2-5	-	TGCGCCAGCAGCTTGGGAAGCCAAGAGACCCAGTACTTC	CASSLGSQETQYF
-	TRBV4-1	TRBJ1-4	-	TGCGCCAGCCAGATCATGGCAGGGATTAATGAAAAACTGTTTTTT	CASQIMAGINEKLFF
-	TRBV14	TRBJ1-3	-	TGTGCCAGCAGCCAACCGGGAAACACCATATATTTT	CASSQPGNTIYF
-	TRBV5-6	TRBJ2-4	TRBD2	TGTGCCAGCAGCTTGCGGCCTAGCGGGAGGAACATTCAGTACTTC	CASSLRPSGRNIQYF
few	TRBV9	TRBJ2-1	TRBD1	TGTGCCAGCAGCGGTGGACAGGGCCCCTACAATGAGCAGTTCTTC	CASSGGQGPYNEQFF
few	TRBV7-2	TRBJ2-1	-	TGTGCCAGCAGCGGTACAGGGAATGAGCAGTTCTTC	CASSGTGNEQFF
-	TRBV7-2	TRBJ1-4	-	TGTGCCAGCAGCTTACCCAGGACAGAACGCGAGGAAAAACTGTTTTTT	CASSLPRTEREEKLFF
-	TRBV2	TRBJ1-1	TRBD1	TGTGCCAGCAGTGATCAGGGGGGGAACACTGAAGCTTTCTTT	CASSDQGGNTEAFF
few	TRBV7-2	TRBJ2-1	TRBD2	TGTGCCAGCAGCTCCAGCGGGGGGGGTTACAATGAGCAGTTCTTC	CASSSSGGGYNEQFF
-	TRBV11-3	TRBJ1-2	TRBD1	TGTGCCAGCAGTACGGACAGGGGTTATGGCTACACCTTC	CASSTDRGYGYTF
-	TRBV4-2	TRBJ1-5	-	TGTGCCAGCAGCCCTGGGGGGGGAGTTAATCAGCCCCAGCATTTT	CASSPGGGVNQPQHF
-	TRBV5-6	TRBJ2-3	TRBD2	TGTGCCAGCAGCAACGGACTAGCGGCCCTAATCACAGATACGCAGTATTTT	CASSNGLAALITDTQYF
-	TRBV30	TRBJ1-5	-	TGTGCCTGGGCCGGGACTCTCCTTAATCAGCCCCAGCATTTT	CAWAGTLLNQPQHF
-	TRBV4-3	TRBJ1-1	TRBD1	TGCGCCAGCAGCCAACACAGGGGTGACACTGAAGCTTTCTTT	CASSQHRGDTEAFF
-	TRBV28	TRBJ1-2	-	TGTGCCAGCAGTCCCGGGGTTACATATGGCTACACCTTC	CASSPGVTYGYTF
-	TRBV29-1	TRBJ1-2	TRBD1	TGCAGCGTTGAAGAATGGGGACAGGGGATTGGTGGCTACACCTTC	CSVEEWGQGIGGYTF